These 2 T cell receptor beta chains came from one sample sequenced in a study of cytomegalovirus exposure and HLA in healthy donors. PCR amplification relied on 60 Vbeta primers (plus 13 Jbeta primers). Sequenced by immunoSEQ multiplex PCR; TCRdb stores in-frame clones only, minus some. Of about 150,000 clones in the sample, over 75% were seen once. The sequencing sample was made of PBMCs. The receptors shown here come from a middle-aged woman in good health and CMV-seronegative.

The CDR3 DNA sequence: TGTGCCTGGAGTAAAGGGACAGCGAACACTGAAGCTTTCTTT. Its protein product is CAWSKGTANTEAFF. The genes are TRBV30 and TRBJ1-1; 7 nucleotides match TRBD1. The V gene end was trimmed by 2 bases and the J gene end by 1 base; junction bases not matched to a gene: 4. The CDR3 contains 14 residues. Germline assignment: CDR1 GTSNPN and CDR2 SVGIG (reference sequence). Supplemented by reference TRBV30 and TRBJ1-1, the full variable domain reads SQTIHQWPATLVQPVGSPLSLECTVEGTSNPNLYWYRQAAGRGLQLLFYSVGIGQISSEVPQNLSASRPQDRQFILSSKKLLLSDSGFYLCAWSKGTANTEAFFGQGTRLTVV.

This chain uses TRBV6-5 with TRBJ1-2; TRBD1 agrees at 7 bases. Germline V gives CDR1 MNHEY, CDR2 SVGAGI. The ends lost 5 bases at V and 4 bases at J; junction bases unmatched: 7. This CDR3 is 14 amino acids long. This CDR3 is CASSTPHRGYGYTF. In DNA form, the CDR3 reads TGTGCCAGCAGTACCCCGCACAGGGGCTATGGCTACACCTTC.